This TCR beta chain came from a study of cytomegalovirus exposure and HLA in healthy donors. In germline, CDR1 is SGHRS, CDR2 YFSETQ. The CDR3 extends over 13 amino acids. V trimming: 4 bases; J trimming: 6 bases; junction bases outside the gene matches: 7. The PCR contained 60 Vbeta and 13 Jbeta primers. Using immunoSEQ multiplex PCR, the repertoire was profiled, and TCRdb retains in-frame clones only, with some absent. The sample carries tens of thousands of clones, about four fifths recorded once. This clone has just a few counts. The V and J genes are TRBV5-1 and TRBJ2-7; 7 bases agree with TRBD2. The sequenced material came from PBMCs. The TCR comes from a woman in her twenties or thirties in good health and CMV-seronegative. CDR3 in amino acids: CASSEGTTREQYF. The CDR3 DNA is TGCGCCAGCAGCGAGGGGACTACCCGCGAGCAGTACTTC.